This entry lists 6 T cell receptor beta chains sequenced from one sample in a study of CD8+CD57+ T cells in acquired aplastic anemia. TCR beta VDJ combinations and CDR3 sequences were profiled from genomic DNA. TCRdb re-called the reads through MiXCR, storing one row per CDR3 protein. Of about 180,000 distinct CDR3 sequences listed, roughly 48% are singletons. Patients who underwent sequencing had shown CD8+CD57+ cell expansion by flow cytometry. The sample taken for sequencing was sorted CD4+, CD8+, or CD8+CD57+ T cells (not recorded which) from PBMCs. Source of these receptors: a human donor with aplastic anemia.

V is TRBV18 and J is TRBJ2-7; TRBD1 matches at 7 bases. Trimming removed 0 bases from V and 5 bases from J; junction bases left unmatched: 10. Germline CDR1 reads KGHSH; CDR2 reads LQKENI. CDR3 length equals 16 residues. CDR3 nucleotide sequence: TGTGCCAGCTCACCACCTAATTCAGGGGGAGTCCACGAGCAGTACTTC. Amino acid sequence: CASSPPNSGGVHEQYF.

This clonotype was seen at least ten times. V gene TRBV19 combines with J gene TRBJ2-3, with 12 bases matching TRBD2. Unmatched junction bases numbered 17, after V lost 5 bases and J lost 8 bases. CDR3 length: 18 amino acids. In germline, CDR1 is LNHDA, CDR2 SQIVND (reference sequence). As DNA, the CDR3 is TGTGCCAGTAGTCCATGGACTAGCGGGGCCCCCCAGGGGAGTACGCAGTATTTT. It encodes CASSPWTSGAPQGSTQYF. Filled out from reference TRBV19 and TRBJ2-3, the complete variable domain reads DGGITQSPKYLFRKEGQNVTLSCEQNLNHDAMYWYRQDPGQGLRLIYYSQIVNDFQKGDIAEGYSVSREKKESFPLTVTSAQKNPTAFYLCASSPWTSGAPQGSTQYFGPGTRLTVL.

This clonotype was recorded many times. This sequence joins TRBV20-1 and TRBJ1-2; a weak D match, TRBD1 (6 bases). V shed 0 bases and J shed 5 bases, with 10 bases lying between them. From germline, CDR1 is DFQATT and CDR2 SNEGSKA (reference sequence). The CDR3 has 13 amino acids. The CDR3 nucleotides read TGCAGTGCTAGAGATCAACAGGGATATGGCTACACCTTC. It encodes CSARDQQGYGYTF.

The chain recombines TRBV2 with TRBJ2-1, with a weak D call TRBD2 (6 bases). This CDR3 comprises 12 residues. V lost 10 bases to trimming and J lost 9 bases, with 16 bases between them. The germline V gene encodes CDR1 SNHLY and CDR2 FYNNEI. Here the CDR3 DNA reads TGTGCCACCTCGATGGAGGGAAGTGAGCAGTTCTTC. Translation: CATSMEGSEQFF.

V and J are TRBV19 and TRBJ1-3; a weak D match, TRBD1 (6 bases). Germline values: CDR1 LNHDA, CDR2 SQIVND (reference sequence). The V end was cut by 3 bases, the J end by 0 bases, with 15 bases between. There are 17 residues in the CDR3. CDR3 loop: CASSILGGSFSGNTIYF. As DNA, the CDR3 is TGTGCCAGTAGTATTCTTGGGGGCTCCTTCTCTGGAAACACCATATATTTT.

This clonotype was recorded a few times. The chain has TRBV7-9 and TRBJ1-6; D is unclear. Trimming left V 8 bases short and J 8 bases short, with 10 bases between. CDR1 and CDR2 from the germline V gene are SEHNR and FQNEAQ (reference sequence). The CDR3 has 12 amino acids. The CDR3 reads CASEGLDSPLHF. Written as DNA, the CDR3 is TGTGCCAGCGAGGGTCTAGATTCACCCCTCCACTTT.